This TCR beta chain was found in a study of blood T cell repertoires in COVID-19. Across the study: Donors in the United States, Italy and Spain gave samples during acute or convalescent COVID-19. Nucleic acid was either cDNA or gDNA, and it came from T cells, B-cell-depleted T cells, or PBMCs.

Here immunoSEQ multiplex PCR was the method, and the copy in TCRdb shows in-frame clones only, minus some. In the table there are roughly 86,000 clones, 82% of which are singletons. The CDR3 sequence is 17 residues long. CDR1 and CDR2 from the germline V gene are SGHRS and YFSETQ. V lost 3 bases, J lost 6 bases, and 14 bases stayed unmatched. This chain joins TRBV5-1 and TRBJ2-3; 9 bases match TRBD2. This sequence originates from a human donor in a cohort sampled during active COVID-19. Sequences were obtained from peripheral blood. CDR3: CASSWIAGAPSSDTQYF. The CDR3 nucleotides read TGCGCCAGCAGCTGGATAGCGGGGGCCCCGAGTTCGGATACGCAGTATTTT.